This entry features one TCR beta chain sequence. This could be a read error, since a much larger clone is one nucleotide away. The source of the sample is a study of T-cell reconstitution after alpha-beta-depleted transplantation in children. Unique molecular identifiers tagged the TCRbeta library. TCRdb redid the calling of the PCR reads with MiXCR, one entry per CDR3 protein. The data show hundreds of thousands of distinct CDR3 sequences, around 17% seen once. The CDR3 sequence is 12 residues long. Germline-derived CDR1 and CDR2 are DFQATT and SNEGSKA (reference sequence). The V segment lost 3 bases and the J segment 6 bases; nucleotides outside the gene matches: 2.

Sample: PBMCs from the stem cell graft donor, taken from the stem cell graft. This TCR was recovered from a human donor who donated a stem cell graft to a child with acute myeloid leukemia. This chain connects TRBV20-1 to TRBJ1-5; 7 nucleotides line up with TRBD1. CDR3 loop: CSARTGSQPQHF. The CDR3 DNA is TGCAGTGCTAGGACAGGGAGTCAGCCCCAGCATTTT.